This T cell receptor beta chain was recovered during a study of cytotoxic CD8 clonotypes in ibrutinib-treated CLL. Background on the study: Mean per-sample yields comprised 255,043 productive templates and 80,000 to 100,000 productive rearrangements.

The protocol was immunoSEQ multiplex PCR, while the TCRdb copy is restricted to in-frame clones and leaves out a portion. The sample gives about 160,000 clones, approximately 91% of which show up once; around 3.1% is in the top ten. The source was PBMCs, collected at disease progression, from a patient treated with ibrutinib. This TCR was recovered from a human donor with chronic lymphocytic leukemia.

CDR3 coding DNA: TGTGCCAGCAGGCAGGGGGGCGGTGTCGGGGCCAACGTCCTGACTTTC. Amino acid sequence: CASRQGGGVGANVLTF. The chain has TRBV5-4 and TRBJ2-6; possible D gene TRBD1, 7 bases. The ends were cut back, 5 bases at V and 4 bases at J, with 16 bases in the middle. Germline V gene data show CDR1 as SGHNT and CDR2 as YYREEE (reference sequence). This CDR3 comprises 16 residues.